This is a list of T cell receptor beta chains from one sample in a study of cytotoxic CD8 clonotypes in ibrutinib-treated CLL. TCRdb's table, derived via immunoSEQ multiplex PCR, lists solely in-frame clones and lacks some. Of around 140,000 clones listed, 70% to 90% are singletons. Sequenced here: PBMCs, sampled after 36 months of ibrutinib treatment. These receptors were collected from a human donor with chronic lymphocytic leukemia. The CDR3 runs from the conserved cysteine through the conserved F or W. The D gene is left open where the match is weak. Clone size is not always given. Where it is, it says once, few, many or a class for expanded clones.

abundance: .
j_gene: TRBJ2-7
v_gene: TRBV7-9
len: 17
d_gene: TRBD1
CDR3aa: CASSTRLAGGANHEQYF
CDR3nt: TGTGCCAGCAGCACCCGTCTTGCAGGGGGCGCGAACCACGAGCAGTACTTC

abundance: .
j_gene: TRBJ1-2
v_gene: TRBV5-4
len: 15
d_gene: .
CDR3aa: CASSHFDRPNYGYTF
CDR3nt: TGTGCCAGCAGCCACTTTGACAGGCCCAACTATGGCTACACCTTC

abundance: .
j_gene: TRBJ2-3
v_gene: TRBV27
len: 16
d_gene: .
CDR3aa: CASSSPGGASTDTQYF
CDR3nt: TGTGCCAGCTCCTCGCCTGGCGGGGCTAGCACAGATACGCAGTATTTT

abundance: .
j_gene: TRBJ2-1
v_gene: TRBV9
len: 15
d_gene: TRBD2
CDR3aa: CASSVDTSGDNEQFF
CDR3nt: TGTGCCAGCAGCGTAGATACTAGCGGAGACAATGAGCAGTTCTTC

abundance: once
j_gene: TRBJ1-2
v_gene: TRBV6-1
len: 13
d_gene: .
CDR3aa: CASRLQGFFGYTF
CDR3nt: TGTGCCAGCAGACTGCAGGGGTTTTTTGGCTACACCTTC

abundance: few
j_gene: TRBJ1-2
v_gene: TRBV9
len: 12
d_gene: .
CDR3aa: CASSGLGDGYTF
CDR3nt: TGTGCCAGCAGCGGACTGGGGGATGGCTACACCTTC

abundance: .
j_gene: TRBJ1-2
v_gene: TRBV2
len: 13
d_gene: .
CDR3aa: CASSEALRNGYTF
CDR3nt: TGTGCCAGCAGTGAAGCGCTAAGGAATGGCTACACCTTC

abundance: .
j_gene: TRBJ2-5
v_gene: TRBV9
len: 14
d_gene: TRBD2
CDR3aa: CASSRTSGMETQYF
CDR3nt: TGTGCCAGCAGCCGGACTAGCGGGATGGAGACCCAGTACTTC

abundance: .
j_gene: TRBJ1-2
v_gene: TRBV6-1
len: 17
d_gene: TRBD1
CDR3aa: CASSALDRGRPNYGYTF
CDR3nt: TGTGCCAGCAGTGCTCTCGACAGGGGGCGCCCCAACTATGGCTACACCTTC

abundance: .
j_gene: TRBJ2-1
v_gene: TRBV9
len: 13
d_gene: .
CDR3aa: CASSARSEANQFF
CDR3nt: TGTGCCAGCAGCGCCCGATCGGAAGCCAACCAGTTCTTC

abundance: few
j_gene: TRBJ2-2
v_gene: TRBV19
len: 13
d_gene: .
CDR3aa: CASSLQGTGELFF
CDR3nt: TGTGCCAGTAGTCTCCAGGGGACCGGGGAGCTGTTTTTT

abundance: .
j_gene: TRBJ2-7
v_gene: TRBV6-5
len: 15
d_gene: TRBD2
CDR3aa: CASSYRQGLGGEQYF
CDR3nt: TGTGCCAGCAGTTACCGGCAGGGCCTGGGAGGGGAGCAGTACTTC

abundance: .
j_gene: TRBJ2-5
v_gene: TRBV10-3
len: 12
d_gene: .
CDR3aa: CAIKDRQETQYF
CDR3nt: TGTGCCATCAAAGACAGACAAGAGACCCAGTACTTC

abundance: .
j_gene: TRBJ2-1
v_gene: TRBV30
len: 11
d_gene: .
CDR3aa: CASGQYNEQFF
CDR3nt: TGTGCCTCCGGACAGTACAATGAGCAGTTCTTC

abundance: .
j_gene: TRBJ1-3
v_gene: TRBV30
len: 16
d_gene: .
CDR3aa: CAWFALGSRSGNTIYF
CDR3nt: TGTGCCTGGTTCGCCTTAGGCTCTCGCTCTGGAAACACCATATATTTT

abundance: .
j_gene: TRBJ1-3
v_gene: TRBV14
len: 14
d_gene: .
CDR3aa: CASSQDVSGNTIYF
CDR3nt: TGTGCCAGCAGCCAAGATGTCTCTGGAAACACCATATATTTT

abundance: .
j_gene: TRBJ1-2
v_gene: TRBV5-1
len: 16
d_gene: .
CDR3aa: CASSLDLPALGYGYTF
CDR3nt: TGCGCCAGCAGCTTGGATCTACCAGCCCTCGGCTATGGCTACACCTTC

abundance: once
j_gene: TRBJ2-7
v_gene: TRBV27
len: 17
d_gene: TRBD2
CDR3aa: CASSSPAGTSKSYEQYF
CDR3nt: TGTGCCAGCAGTTCTCCCGCCGGGACTAGTAAAAGCTACGAGCAGTACTTC

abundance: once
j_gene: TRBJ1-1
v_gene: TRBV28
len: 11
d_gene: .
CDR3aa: CAVRSYTEAFF
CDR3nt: TGTGCCGTCAGATCTTACACTGAAGCTTTCTTT

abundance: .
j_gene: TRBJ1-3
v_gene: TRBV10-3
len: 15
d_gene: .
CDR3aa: CAISVGRTSGNTIYF
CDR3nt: TGTGCCATCAGTGTCGGACGGACCTCTGGAAACACCATATATTTT

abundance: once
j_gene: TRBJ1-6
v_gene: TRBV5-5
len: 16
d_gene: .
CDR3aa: CASSLETVGIGSPLHF
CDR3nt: TGTGCCAGCAGCTTGGAAACGGTAGGGATTGGATCACCCCTCCACTTT

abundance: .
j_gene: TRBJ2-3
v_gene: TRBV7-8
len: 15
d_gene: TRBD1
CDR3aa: CASSPWAGGPDTQYF
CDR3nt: TGTGCCAGCAGCCCTTGGGCAGGGGGCCCAGATACGCAGTATTTT